The source of this TCR beta chain is a study of response to subunit inactivated influenza vaccine. In germline, CDR1 is KGHSH, CDR2 LQKENI. V was cut by 1 base and J by 7 bases, with 11 bases left in between. This CDR3 is built from 13 residues. TCRdb analysed the RT-PCR reads with MiXCR anew, one entry per CDR3 protein. The sample has around 790,000 distinct CDR3 sequences, over 20% seen once. This clonotype was seen only a few times. Sequencing was performed on PBMCs from blood, taken more than 4 days after vaccination. This chain joins TRBV18 and TRBJ2-7, with D possibly TRBD1 on 6 matching bases. This TCR came from a man aged 50 or older who received an inactivated influenza vaccine. The CDR3 spells CASSPQQTGEQYF. In nucleotides, the CDR3 is TGTGCCAGCTCACCACAGCAGACAGGAGAGCAGTACTTC.